The text below deals with one T cell receptor (beta chain). In the original workflow: Reference gene primer amplification gave estimated nucleated cell counts. Profiling relied on immunoSEQ multiplex PCR, and the TCRdb table lists in-frame clones only, not all of them. Clonal size and the V and J genes are those of that table, whereas D and trimming came from the DNA. The data contain about 90,000 clones, approximately 92% of them singletons. In germline, CDR1 is LNHDA, CDR2 SQIVND (reference sequence). This CDR3 spans 15 amino acids. The junction had 4 bases not matched to a gene; V was cut back by 3 bases and J by 2 bases. This sample was taken from a study of blood T cell repertoires in COVID-19.

V gene TRBV19 combines with J gene TRBJ1-2; 9 bases map to TRBD1. The receptor comes from a woman aged 55-69 years with active COVID-19. The material sequenced was peripheral blood. The DNA of the CDR3 is TGTGCCAGTAGTATTAGGACAGGGGTCAACTATGGCTACACCTTC. This encodes CASSIRTGVNYGYTF.